This TCR beta chain was obtained from a study of T cell responses to AZD1222 COVID-19 vaccine. Repertoires were generated with immunoSEQ multiplex PCR, while TCRdb's copy carries only in-frame clones and drops some. Among approximately 150,000 clones, around 88% were seen once, and the ten largest hold less than 2.5%. Here the sequenced sample was peripheral blood, taken on day 0 of AZD1222 vaccination. This sequence originates from an adult in good health.

Here the CDR3 DNA reads TGTGCCAGCAGTTTAGAGGTTCAGCACCTTGAAGCTTTCTTT. Translation: CASSLEVQHLEAFF. This chain joins TRBV28 and TRBJ1-1; D ambiguous. The CDR3 is 14 residues long. Germline assignment: CDR1 MDHEN and CDR2 SYDVKM. Trimming removed 2 bases at V and 7 bases at J, with 14 bases between. The entire variable domain, with the rest obtained from reference TRBV28 and TRBJ1-1, is as follows: DVKVTQSSRYLVKRTGEKVFLECVQDMDHENMFWYRQDPGLGLRLIYFSYDVKMKEKGDIPEGYSVSREKKERFSLILESASTNQTSMYLCASSLEVQHLEAFFGQGTRLTVV.